The 11 T cell receptor beta chains below were found in one sample sequenced in a study of blood T cells in healthy people across ages. Using a J-beta primer mix together with a sample-barcoded 5' primer, a second PCR was run for about 7 to 12 cycles. Via MiXCR, TCRdb re-called the 5' RACE reads, giving one row per CDR3 protein. Of just under 550,000 distinct CDR3 sequences in the sample, 24% were seen once. This same sample was also taken into another study, of T cells of mothers and their children.

Material for sequencing was blood. The receptors were sampled from a boy between 10 and 17 years old in good health.

This rearrangement joins TRBV28 to TRBJ2-5; 8 bases match TRBD2. Per germline, CDR1 MDHEN and CDR2 SYDVKM. The CDR3 covers 16 residues. V lost 6 bases to trimming and J lost 4 bases; unmatched junction nucleotides: 13. Here the CDR3 reads CASSEGLVVDLETQYF. CDR3 bases: TGTGCCAGCAGCGAGGGACTAGTGGTGGATTTAGAGACCCAGTACTTC.

The chain employs TRBV5-1 and TRBJ2-7, with 10 nucleotides matching TRBD2. The CDR3 is 17 residues long. V lost 0 bases to trimming and J lost 2 bases; unmatched junction nucleotides: 8. Per germline, CDR1 SGHRS and CDR2 YFSETQ. CDR3 loop: CASSLAGGLADPYEQYF. The DNA for the CDR3 is TGCGCCAGCAGCTTGGCAGGTGGACTAGCGGATCCCTACGAGCAGTACTTC.

This clonotype has only a few counts. This chain links TRBV3-1 with TRBJ2-7, with D maybe TRBD1 (5 bases). The CDR3 spans 15 residues. The V gene lost 4 bases and the J gene lost 4 bases, with 17 bases spanning the gap. Germline V CDR1 and CDR2: LGHDT, YNNKEL (reference sequence). The CDR3 is CASSRRNGASYEQYF. DNA for the CDR3: TGTGCCAGCAGCCGTAGAAATGGGGCATCGTACGAGCAGTACTTC.

Notes on this clonotype: A much larger clone differs by one base, so this may be a read error. The V call is TRBV27, the J call TRBJ2-5, with 8 bases identical to TRBD1. Germline loops: CDR1 MNHEY, CDR2 SMNVEV (reference sequence). The CDR3 length is 14 residues. V lost 3 bases to trimming and J lost 6 bases; unmatched junction nucleotides: 6. In nucleotides, the CDR3 is TGTGCCAGCAGTTTCACAGGGGGTGGAAAGACCCAGTACTTC. The encoded protein is CASSFTGGGKTQYF.

The chain recombines TRBV5-5 with TRBJ2-5; possible D gene TRBD1, 7 bases. From germline, CDR1 is SGHKS and CDR2 YYEKEE (reference sequence). The V and J ends lost 0 bases and 0 bases respectively, with 12 bases between them. CDR3 length: 16 residues. CDR3 in amino acids: CASSLDTGEDQETQYF. In nucleotides, the CDR3 is TGTGCCAGCAGCTTGGATACAGGGGAGGACCAAGAGACCCAGTACTTC.

The V and J genes are TRBV5-1 and TRBJ2-1; 7 bases fit TRBD2. CDR1 and CDR2 from the germline V gene are SGHRS and YFSETQ. The CDR3 has 16 residues. V lost 5 bases, J lost 4 bases, and 12 bases stayed unmatched. This chain's CDR3 is CASRSSGLADYNEQFF. DNA of the CDR3: TGCGCCAGCAGATCGTCGGGGCTAGCGGATTACAATGAGCAGTTCTTC. Filled out from reference TRBV5-1 and TRBJ2-1, the complete variable domain reads KAGVTQTPRYLIKTRGQQVTLSCSPISGHRSVSWYQQTPGQGLQFLFEYFSETQRNKGNFPGRFSGRQFSNSRSEMNVSTLELGDSALYLCASRSSGLADYNEQFFGPGTRLTVL.

The chain joins TRBV27 to TRBJ1-2; TRBD1 matches 7 bases. Germline assignment: CDR1 MNHEY and CDR2 SMNVEV (reference sequence). The V segment lost 5 bases and the J segment 7 bases; nucleotides outside the gene matches: 13. The CDR3 is made up of 15 amino acids. The CDR3 DNA follows: TGTGCCAGCAGTGCATCCGGACAGGCGCTAGGTGGCTACACCTTC. Translated, it gives CASSASGQALGGYTF.

The genes are TRBV4-3 and TRBJ1-6; D ambiguous. The V end was cut by 0 bases, the J end by 13 bases, with 13 bases between. The CDR3 loop spans 14 amino acids. The germline CDR1 and CDR2 sequences are LGHNA and YSLEER. The CDR3 DNA sequence: TGCGCCAGCAGCCAAGATTTTGAGGAAAACCCCCTCCACTTT. Amino acids: CASSQDFEENPLHF.

The V gene is TRBV24-1, the J gene TRBJ2-3, with 7 positions matching TRBD2. The CDR3 length is 14 residues. Germline V CDR1 and CDR2: KGHDR, SFDVKD. V was pared by 4 bases and J by 6 bases, with 6 bases of the junction left unmatched. The CDR3 protein is CATSEPGGMDTQYF. For the CDR3, the DNA is TGTGCCACCAGTGAGCCGGGGGGAATGGATACGCAGTATTTT.

The chain carries TRBV6-2 or TRBV6-3 and TRBJ2-1, with 13 nucleotides matching TRBD2. This CDR3 spans 13 amino acids. Germline V lookup: CDR1 MNHEY, CDR2 SVGEGT. The V gene end was trimmed by 9 bases and the J gene end by 15 bases; junction bases not matched to a gene: 11. In DNA, the CDR3 is TGTGCCAGTACCCCTGGGACTAGCGGGATGTGGTTCTTC. Translated: CASTPGTSGMWFF.

The J gene is TRBJ2-3, the V gene TRBV7-2; weak D call: TRBD2 (5 bases). The CDR3 contains 15 residues. Trimming shortened V by 5 bases and J by 10 bases, and 22 bases separated the two germline ends. Germline CDR1 SGHTA, CDR2 FQGNSA. CDR3 coding DNA: TGTGCCAGCAGCCGAGGCGGAGCGGCCCCTGGGGCGCAGTATTTT. It translates to CASSRGGAAPGAQYF.